The sample holds a few counts of the clone carrying this T cell receptor beta chain. The antigen is undetermined. Prepared libraries of TCR beta cDNA carried unique molecular identifiers. Each CDR3 protein is one row after TCRdb ran MiXCR on the PCR reads. The data hold 600,000 to 700,000 distinct CDR3 sequences, with 55% to 70% observed a single time. The CDR3 length is 15 residues. The V gene lost 4 bases and the J gene lost 5 bases, with 14 bases spanning the gap. Germline V gene sequence: CDR1 KGHDR, CDR2 SFDVKD. This sample stems from a study of post-analysis software for immune sequencing data. Regarding the study as a whole: Clustering by F measure revealed strong co-clustering among samples prepared together in one batch. Multiple sclerosis was associated with a significant reduction in normalized Chao1 diversity relative to controls. The study found TRBV5-6, TRBV5-1 and TRBV20-1 among a handful of TRBV segments more frequent in patients than controls.

The sequencing input was blood. The clonotype was recovered from a girl aged 2-10 years with multiple sclerosis. V is TRBV24-1 and J is TRBJ2-1, with D perhaps TRBD2 (6 bases). This CDR3 reads CATSEPAGSNNEQFF. The CDR3 DNA reads as TGTGCCACCAGTGAGCCCGCCGGGAGCAACAATGAGCAGTTCTTC.